A selection of T cell receptor beta chains follows, all from one sample in a study of blood T cell repertoires in COVID-19. Profiled with immunoSEQ multiplex PCR; TCRdb holds only in-frame clones, not every one. The sample shows about 74,000 clones, approximately 86% of them seen only once. Sequenced: peripheral blood. The source is a woman of 80 years or more with active or convalescent COVID-19. Each CDR3 is given with its conserved first and last residue. A D gene is named only where the DNA matches it firmly. Size values are once, few and many counts, or a class for expanded clones, and some rows have none.

d_call | j_call | v_call | clone_size | cdr3_aa | cdr3_nt
TRBD1 | TRBJ1-6 | TRBV30 | . | CAWSVLGTGDYSPLHF | TGTGCCTGGAGTGTACTAGGGACAGGGGATTATTCACCCCTCCACTTT
. | TRBJ1-5 | TRBV10-3 | . | CAISEGRGNQPQHF | TGTGCCATCAGTGAGGGGAGGGGCAATCAGCCCCAGCATTTT
TRBD1 | TRBJ1-4 | TRBV3-1/TRBV3-2 | . | CASSQETGGRSEKLFF | TGTGCCAGCAGCCAAGAGACAGGGGGCAGGAGTGAAAAACTGTTTTTT
TRBD2 | TRBJ2-7 | TRBV7-2 | . | CASSSLAGAGYEQYF | TGTGCCAGCAGCTCCTTAGCGGGAGCAGGGTACGAGCAGTACTTC
TRBD1 | TRBJ1-2 | TRBV3-1/TRBV3-2 | . | CASSQAQRGGAYGYTF | TGTGCCAGCAGCCAAGCGCAGAGAGGGGGCGCCTATGGCTACACCTTC
TRBD2 | TRBJ2-2 | TRBV30 | . | CAFSGTRVTGELFF | TGTGCCTTCTCCGGGACTAGGGTCACCGGGGAGCTGTTTTTT
TRBD2 | TRBJ2-3 | TRBV7-9 | . | CASRPAGESTDTQYF | TGTGCCAGCAGGCCAGCGGGAGAGAGCACAGATACGCAGTATTTT
TRBD1 | TRBJ2-2 | TRBV7-3 | . | CASSPGGQRGSGELFF | TGTGCCAGCAGCCCAGGGGGACAGAGAGGGTCCGGGGAGCTGTTTTTT
. | TRBJ1-5 | TRBV9 | . | CASSASPNQPQHF | TGTGCCAGCAGCGCTAGCCCAAATCAGCCCCAGCATTTT
TRBD1 | TRBJ2-1 | TRBV10-3 | . | CAISGTGSWYEQFF | TGTGCCATCAGTGGGACAGGGAGTTGGTATGAGCAGTTCTTC
TRBD1 | TRBJ1-2 | TRBV5-1 | . | CASSFTDRGNYGYTF | TGCGCCAGCAGCTTCACCGACAGGGGGAACTATGGCTACACCTTC
TRBD2 | TRBJ2-5 | TRBV28 | . | CASSPRTSGGVGETQYF | TGTGCCAGCAGTCCTCGGACTAGCGGGGGAGTCGGAGAGACCCAGTACTTC
TRBD2 | TRBJ2-1 | TRBV9 | . | CASSVEAGGWNEQFF | TGTGCCAGCAGCGTAGAAGCGGGAGGGTGGAATGAGCAGTTCTTC
TRBD2 | TRBJ2-1 | TRBV11-3 | . | CASSSGLAGVNEQFF | TGTGCCAGCAGCTCGGGACTAGCGGGAGTAAATGAGCAGTTCTTC
TRBD1 | TRBJ1-2 | TRBV5-1 | . | CASSLARTGFHGYTF | TGCGCCAGCAGCTTGGCTAGGACAGGGTTTCATGGCTACACCTTC
. | TRBJ1-1 | TRBV6-2/TRBV6-3 | . | CASSPTWWSTEAFF | TGTGCCAGCAGTCCCACGTGGTGGAGCACTGAAGCTTTCTTT
TRBD1 | TRBJ2-7 | TRBV5-1 | . | CASSLAGGTGVSLDF | TGCGCCAGCAGCTTGGCTGGTGGGACAGGGGTGTCTTTAGACTTC
TRBD1 | TRBJ2-2 | TRBV11-2 | . | CASSWGTGRGGELFF | TGTGCCAGCAGCTGGGGGACAGGACGAGGCGGGGAGCTGTTTTTT
TRBD1 | TRBJ1-2 | TRBV9 | . | CASSPPGQTYGYTF | TGTGCCAGCAGCCCACCGGGACAGACCTATGGCTACACCTTC
. | TRBJ2-3 | TRBV29-1 | once | CSVGPPRATDTQYF | TGCAGCGTTGGCCCCCCAAGAGCCACAGATACGCAGTATTTT
. | TRBJ2-3 | TRBV19 | once | CASSGEATPSTDTQYF | TGTGCCAGTAGTGGCGAGGCCACCCCATCCACAGATACGCAGTATTTT
TRBD1 | TRBJ1-5 | TRBV19 | . | CASSPTGGGQPQHF | TGTGCCAGTAGTCCGACAGGGGGAGGGCAGCCCCAGCATTTT
. | TRBJ2-1 | TRBV24-1 | . | CATSDSPGFEQFF | TGTGCCACCAGTGATTCCCCAGGGTTTGAGCAGTTCTTC
TRBD1 | TRBJ1-4 | TRBV24-1 | . | CATSDNGQGGSNEKLFF | TGTGCCACCAGTGATAACGGACAGGGAGGTTCTAATGAAAAACTGTTTTTT
TRBD2 | TRBJ2-1 | TRBV5-1 | . | CASSLAASGRYNEQFF | TGCGCCAGCAGCTTGGCGGCTAGCGGGAGGTACAATGAGCAGTTCTTC
. | TRBJ2-5 | TRBV10-3 | . | CAISESSQGTQYF | TGTGCCATCAGTGAGTCGTCCCAGGGGACCCAGTACTTC
TRBD2 | TRBJ2-5 | TRBV11-2 | . | CASSLSPSGRWASGTQYF | TGTGCCAGCAGCTTAAGTCCTAGCGGGAGATGGGCTTCGGGGACCCAGTACTTC
TRBD2 | TRBJ2-2 | TRBV18 | . | CASSPGREDTGELFF | TGTGCCAGCTCACCAGGGCGGGAGGACACCGGGGAGCTGTTTTTT
. | TRBJ1-3 | TRBV5-4 | . | CASSTRTATGNTIYF | TGTGCCAGCAGCACTAGGACAGCCACTGGAAACACCATATATTTT
TRBD2 | TRBJ2-3 | TRBV4-1 | . | CASSQDASGKDTQYF | TGCGCCAGCAGCCAAGATGCTAGCGGGAAGGATACGCAGTATTTT
TRBD2 | TRBJ2-1 | TRBV7-7 | . | CASSLVAGGGDEQFF | TGTGCTAGCAGCTTAGTTGCGGGAGGTGGGGATGAGCAGTTCTTC
TRBD2 | TRBJ2-3 | TRBV10-3 | . | CAISEGTSGGAVTDTQYF | TGTGCCATCAGTGAGGGGACTAGCGGGGGTGCTGTCACAGATACGCAGTATTTT
. | TRBJ2-2 | TRBV19 | . | CASRMGREDTGELFF | TGTGCCAGTAGAATGGGCAGGGAGGATACCGGGGAGCTGTTTTTT
TRBD1 | TRBJ1-5 | TRBV18 | few | CASSPSTGEGQPQHF | TGTGCCAGCTCACCAAGTACAGGGGAAGGACAGCCCCAGCATTTT
. | TRBJ2-2 | TRBV23-1 | . | CASPGGEAVTGELFF | TGCGCCAGCCCCGGAGGCGAGGCGGTCACCGGGGAGCTGTTTTTT
. | TRBJ1-1 | TRBV10-3 | once | CAISERAGITEAFF | TGTGCCATCAGTGAACGGGCAGGGATCACTGAAGCTTTCTTT
. | TRBJ1-4 | TRBV6-5 | . | CASRPTGTTNEKLFF | TGTGCCAGCAGGCCAACAGGGACCACTAATGAAAAACTGTTTTTT
TRBD2 | TRBJ2-5 | TRBV4-2 | . | CASSPVGLAVQETQYF | TGTGCCAGCAGCCCAGTGGGACTAGCGGTTCAAGAGACCCAGTACTTC
. | TRBJ1-1 | TRBV6-6 | . | CASNRGVGTEAFF | TGTGCCAGCAACCGGGGAGTCGGGACTGAAGCTTTCTTT
. | TRBJ1-3 | TRBV19 | . | CASSMAYRVDTIYF | TGTGCCAGTAGTATGGCCTACAGGGTGGACACCATATATTTT
. | TRBJ1-2 | TRBV19 | . | CASRRGGPDYGYTF | TGTGCCAGTAGGCGGGGAGGACCGGACTATGGCTACACCTTC
. | TRBJ1-2 | TRBV30 | . | CAWSGQGRDYGYTF | TGTGCCTGGAGCGGGCAGGGGAGAGACTATGGCTACACCTTC